This is a list of T cell receptor beta chains from one sample in a study of spatial heterogeneity in lung cancer. Via MiXCR, TCRdb re-called the 5' RACE reads, giving one row per CDR3 protein. The data contain about 38,000 distinct CDR3 sequences, roughly 5.8% of them singletons. Specimen: PBMCs, collected at surgery. The source is a male donor with early-stage non-small cell lung cancer. Each CDR3 is given with its conserved first and last residue. Each record gives: CDR3 DNA, CDR3 protein, V gene, J gene, D gene, clone size. The D gene is left open where the match is weak. Not every row has a clone size; where given, it reads once, few, many or a size class.

CDR3 DNA: TGTGCCTGGAAAACGCGTTCTGGAAACACCATATATTTT
CDR3 protein: CAWKTRSGNTIYF
V gene: TRBV30
J gene: TRBJ1-3
D gene: .
clone size: .

CDR3 DNA: TGTGCCAGCAGCACCCTAGCGGGTAACAGGTATTTT
CDR3 protein: CASSTLAGNRYF
V gene: TRBV11-3
J gene: TRBJ2-3
D gene: TRBD2
clone size: many

CDR3 DNA: TGTGCCAGCAGCCGGGGAACTACCTACAATGAGCAGTTCTTC
CDR3 protein: CASSRGTTYNEQFF
V gene: TRBV27
J gene: TRBJ2-1
D gene: .
clone size: many

CDR3 DNA: TGTGCCAGCAGTTTAGGAGGGAAGAAAACTTTCTTT
CDR3 protein: CASSLGGKKTFF
V gene: TRBV27
J gene: TRBJ1-1
D gene: .
clone size: many

CDR3 DNA: TGCGCCAGCAGCCTCTCTCAAACGGCCCACTCTGAAGCTTTCTTT
CDR3 protein: CASSLSQTAHSEAFF
V gene: TRBV4-1
J gene: TRBJ1-1
D gene: .
clone size: medium-sized

CDR3 DNA: TGCGCCAGCAGCCGAGTATTCAGCACAGATACGCAGTATTTT
CDR3 protein: CASSRVFSTDTQYF
V gene: TRBV4-1
J gene: TRBJ2-3
D gene: .
clone size: few

CDR3 DNA: TGCAGTGCTAGAAGTTTCTTGGGACCTACGAACACTGAAGCTTTCTTT
CDR3 protein: CSARSFLGPTNTEAFF
V gene: TRBV20-1
J gene: TRBJ1-1
D gene: .
clone size: many

CDR3 DNA: TGTGCCAGCAGGGACAGGGTTCACTCTGGTCAAACCGGGGAGCTGTTTTTT
CDR3 protein: CASRDRVHSGQTGELFF
V gene: TRBV6-1
J gene: TRBJ2-2
D gene: TRBD1
clone size: few

CDR3 DNA: TGTGCCACCAGGACAGGGGAGTCGAAAACCGGGGAGCTGTTTTTT
CDR3 protein: CATRTGESKTGELFF
V gene: TRBV19
J gene: TRBJ2-2
D gene: TRBD1
clone size: many

CDR3 DNA: TGTGCCAGCAGTTACTCTCTGAGCGTTAATCAGCCCCAGCATTTT
CDR3 protein: CASSYSLSVNQPQHF
V gene: TRBV6-6
J gene: TRBJ1-5
D gene: .
clone size: few

CDR3 DNA: TGTGCCAGCAGCGGGACTACCACAGATACGCAGTATTTT
CDR3 protein: CASSGTTTDTQYF
V gene: TRBV2
J gene: TRBJ2-3
D gene: TRBD2
clone size: many

CDR3 DNA: TGTGCCAGCAGCAGGACTAGCGGGGGGAGGGATGAGCAGTTCTTC
CDR3 protein: CASSRTSGGRDEQFF
V gene: TRBV7-8
J gene: TRBJ2-1
D gene: TRBD2
clone size: .

CDR3 DNA: TGCAGTGCTATTCCGCCGTTTGGAGACACCATATATTTT
CDR3 protein: CSAIPPFGDTIYF
V gene: TRBV20-1
J gene: TRBJ1-3
D gene: .
clone size: many

CDR3 DNA: TGCGCCAGCAGCTTTTTTGGACAGGCTAATGAAAAACTGTTTTTT
CDR3 protein: CASSFFGQANEKLFF
V gene: TRBV5-1
J gene: TRBJ1-4
D gene: TRBD1
clone size: many

CDR3 DNA: TGTGCCAGCAGACCTTCAACAGGGATTTCACCCCTCCACTTT
CDR3 protein: CASRPSTGISPLHF
V gene: TRBV27
J gene: TRBJ1-6
D gene: .
clone size: many

CDR3 DNA: TGTGCCAGCAGCCCCGACAGGGTTGAGCAGTTCTTC
CDR3 protein: CASSPDRVEQFF
V gene: TRBV11-3
J gene: TRBJ2-1
D gene: TRBD1
clone size: many

CDR3 DNA: TGTGCCAGCAGCCAAGCGATAACGCCCGAGCAGTTCTTC
CDR3 protein: CASSQAITPEQFF
V gene: TRBV4-2
J gene: TRBJ2-1
D gene: .
clone size: many

CDR3 DNA: TGTGCCAGCAGCTTGACAGGGGGCGAGAATTCACCCCTCCACTTT
CDR3 protein: CASSLTGGENSPLHF
V gene: TRBV7-2
J gene: TRBJ1-6
D gene: TRBD1
clone size: many

CDR3 DNA: TGTGCCAGCACCTCAGGGGGCTCCAATCAGCCCCAGCATTTT
CDR3 protein: CASTSGGSNQPQHF
V gene: TRBV2
J gene: TRBJ1-5
D gene: TRBD1
clone size: many

CDR3 DNA: TGTGCCACCAGTGACACCCGGGACGGAGAAAACGGGCCCCAGCATTTT
CDR3 protein: CATSDTRDGENGPQHF
V gene: TRBV24-1
J gene: TRBJ1-5
D gene: .
clone size: .

CDR3 DNA: TGTGCCAGCAGTTCAACGGGCGGAGGGTCTGGGGCCAACGTCCTGACTTTC
CDR3 protein: CASSSTGGGSGANVLTF
V gene: TRBV6-6
J gene: TRBJ2-6
D gene: .
clone size: many

CDR3 DNA: TGCGCCAGCAGTACAGGACGGGATTCACCCCTCCACTTT
CDR3 protein: CASSTGRDSPLHF
V gene: TRBV10-1
J gene: TRBJ1-6
D gene: .
clone size: many

CDR3 DNA: TGTGCCAGCAGTTCCGGATCCTACAATGAGCAGTTCTTC
CDR3 protein: CASSSGSYNEQFF
V gene: TRBV28
J gene: TRBJ2-1
D gene: .
clone size: many

CDR3 DNA: TGTGCCAGCAGTCTCACAGGGGCGACTGAAGCTTTCTTT
CDR3 protein: CASSLTGATEAFF
V gene: TRBV6-2/TRBV6-3
J gene: TRBJ1-1
D gene: TRBD1
clone size: many

CDR3 DNA: TGTGCCACCAGAGGCACCGGGGCAATGCTTTCCTACAATGAGCAGTTCTTC
CDR3 protein: CATRGTGAMLSYNEQFF
V gene: TRBV15
J gene: TRBJ2-1
D gene: .
clone size: few

CDR3 DNA: TGTGCCAGCAGTTACTCGATACGGAGCAATCAGCCCCAGCATTTT
CDR3 protein: CASSYSIRSNQPQHF
V gene: TRBV6-5
J gene: TRBJ1-5
D gene: .
clone size: many

CDR3 DNA: TGTGCCAGCAGTAGCGGGACTTATTCCTTCTCTTCTAGCACAGATACGCAGTATTTT
CDR3 protein: CASSSGTYSFSSSTDTQYF
V gene: TRBV2
J gene: TRBJ2-3
D gene: TRBD2
clone size: .

CDR3 DNA: TGTGCCAGCAGTTTCGCGGGGGTAACAGGAGATACGCAGTATTTT
CDR3 protein: CASSFAGVTGDTQYF
V gene: TRBV28
J gene: TRBJ2-3
D gene: TRBD2
clone size: .

CDR3 DNA: TGCGCCAGCAGTGAGAACAGGGGGTCGGTGAATGAGCAGTTCTTC
CDR3 protein: CASSENRGSVNEQFF
V gene: TRBV10-1
J gene: TRBJ2-1
D gene: TRBD1
clone size: .

CDR3 DNA: TGTGCCAGCAGTTTATACGAGTTGCGGGGGGGCGGGAACACCTACAATGAGCAGTTCTTC
CDR3 protein: CASSLYELRGGGNTYNEQFF
V gene: TRBV12-3/TRBV12-4
J gene: TRBJ2-1
D gene: TRBD2
clone size: many

CDR3 DNA: TGTGCCAGCAGCCGGCGGACAGGAGAGACCCAGTACTTC
CDR3 protein: CASSRRTGETQYF
V gene: TRBV7-2
J gene: TRBJ2-5
D gene: TRBD1
clone size: many

CDR3 DNA: TGTGCCAGCAGTGCTGAGGGAGAGACCCAGTACTTC
CDR3 protein: CASSAEGETQYF
V gene: TRBV2
J gene: TRBJ2-5
D gene: .
clone size: many

CDR3 DNA: TGTGCCAGCAGTCCATTTGAAGGGGGATCCGGCTACACCTTC
CDR3 protein: CASSPFEGGSGYTF
V gene: TRBV12-3/TRBV12-4
J gene: TRBJ1-2
D gene: .
clone size: many

CDR3 DNA: TGTGCCAGCAGCTTAGAGGGGACTAGCGGGATCTACGAGCAGTACTTC
CDR3 protein: CASSLEGTSGIYEQYF
V gene: TRBV11-2
J gene: TRBJ2-7
D gene: TRBD2
clone size: .

CDR3 DNA: TGCGCCAGCAGCTCCAAATTAGGGAGTGGAAACACCATATATTTT
CDR3 protein: CASSSKLGSGNTIYF
V gene: TRBV5-1
J gene: TRBJ1-3
D gene: .
clone size: few

CDR3 DNA: TGTGCCAGCAGCGGAAGGGAGGGTCAGCCCCAGCATTTT
CDR3 protein: CASSGREGQPQHF
V gene: TRBV9
J gene: TRBJ1-5
D gene: .
clone size: few

CDR3 DNA: TGTGCCAGCAGTTACGGCGCACAGGCTTCGAATGGCTACACCTTC
CDR3 protein: CASSYGAQASNGYTF
V gene: TRBV6-2/TRBV6-3
J gene: TRBJ1-2
D gene: .
clone size: many